The present TCR beta chain was sequenced within a study of blood T cell repertoires in COVID-19. Study-wide context: Sites in the United States, Italy and Spain provided acute and convalescent COVID-19 samples. Nucleic acid was either cDNA or gDNA, and it came from T cells, B-cell-depleted T cells, or PBMCs.

Trimming took 7 bases from V and 3 from J; bases not matched to a gene: 19. This CDR3 is built from 19 residues. Germline-derived CDR1 and CDR2 are MNHEY and SMNVEV (reference sequence). This clone was detected once. Here immunoSEQ multiplex PCR was the method, and the copy in TCRdb shows in-frame clones only, minus some. This table holds 55,000 to 80,000 clones, about 87% found once. Sequences were obtained from peripheral blood. The sequence came from a human donor in a cohort sampled during active COVID-19. V and J are TRBV27 and TRBJ2-2; 8 bases are a match to TRBD2. The CDR3: CASTPKGGGRLRDTGELFF. For the CDR3, the DNA is TGTGCCAGCACTCCAAAGGGCGGGGGGCGGCTTCGCGACACCGGGGAGCTGTTTTTT.